One and the same sample provided the 22 T cell receptor beta chains below, sequenced in a study of blood T cell repertoires in COVID-19. Repertoires were generated with immunoSEQ multiplex PCR, while TCRdb's copy carries only in-frame clones and drops some. The data contain some 160,000 clones, roughly 84% of them seen just once; the ten biggest clones take up less than 2%. Sample: peripheral blood. The receptors originated from a human donor in a cohort sampled during active COVID-19.

This rearrangement joins TRBV28 to TRBJ2-1, with 13 bases identical to TRBD2. After removal of 6 bases from V and 4 bases from J, the junction contained 9 bases not matched to a gene. The CDR3 totals 17 residues. Germline CDR1 and CDR2: MDHEN and SYDVKM. The chain's CDR3 is CASSFRGLAGRYNEQFF. In DNA, the CDR3 is TGTGCCAGCAGCTTCCGGGGACTAGCGGGAAGGTACAATGAGCAGTTCTTC.

The gene calls are TRBV6-6 and TRBJ1-3; 7 bases agree with TRBD1. V gave up 6 bases and J gave up 4 bases; unmatched junction bases: 6. Germline CDR1 reads MNHNY; CDR2 reads SVGAGI (reference sequence). This CDR3 has 14 amino acids. CDR3 region: CASSVDRVGNTIYF. The CDR3 DNA reads TGTGCCAGCAGCGTCGACAGGGTGGGAAACACCATATATTTT.

This chain connects TRBV6-5 to TRBJ1-2, with TRBD1 identical over 8 bases. This CDR3 is built from 15 residues. Trimming cost V 5 bases and J 7 bases; bases outside gene matches: 12. Looked up from germline, CDR1 is MNHEY and CDR2 is SVGAGI. CDR3 nucleotide sequence: TGTGCCAGCAGTAAAAAAGGGACAGGAGTATTTGGCTACACCTTC. It translates to CASSKKGTGVFGYTF.

The V gene is TRBV28, the J gene TRBJ2-5, with 12 bases identical to TRBD2. This CDR3 is built from 18 residues. V shed 2 bases, J shed 5 bases, and the junction held 12 bases outside the gene matches. Germline V CDR1 and CDR2: MDHEN, SYDVKM. CDR3 in DNA: TGTGCCAGCAGTTTACTGACTAGCGGGAGTGGGGAGGCGGAGACCCAGTACTTC. Amino acid sequence: CASSLLTSGSGEAETQYF.

The rearrangement joins TRBV12-5 to TRBJ2-5, with 13 bases fitting TRBD2. Trimming took 4 bases from V and 4 from J; bases not matched to a gene: 6. Germline CDR1 and CDR2: LGHNT and FRNRAP. The CDR3 is 16 amino acids. CDR3 in DNA: TGTGCTAGTGGTTCAGGACTAGCGGGGGACGGAGAGACCCAGTACTTC. Protein: CASGSGLAGDGETQYF.

This chain links TRBV7-8 with TRBJ1-2, with D perhaps TRBD1 (5 bases). This CDR3 region has 15 residues. Germline V lookup: CDR1 SGHVS, CDR2 FQNEAQ. V gave up 5 bases and J gave up 7 bases, with 20 bases separating them. CDR3 in DNA: TGTGCCAGCAGCCAGCCCAGCGGGGCTGGGCTTGGCTACACCTTC. Translating gives CASSQPSGAGLGYTF. The complete variable domain, with remaining parts taken from reference TRBV7-8 and TRBJ1-2, reads GAGVSQSPRYKVAKRGQDVALRCDPISGHVSLFWYQQALGQGPEFLTYFQNEAQLDKSGLPSDRFFAERPEGSVSTLKIQRTQQEDSAVYLCASSQPSGAGLGYTFGSGTRLTVV.

As concerns this clone: Other DNA variants within this sample encode the same CDR3. The rearrangement joins TRBV28 to TRBJ2-7; tentatively, D is TRBD2 (6 bases). The CDR3 runs 14 residues. The germline V and J ends were trimmed by 3 bases and 0 bases, with 9 bases remaining between them. The germline CDR1 and CDR2 sequences are MDHEN and SYDVKM. The CDR3 DNA follows: TGTGCCAGCAGTTTGGGGGGTTCCTCCTACGAGCAGTACTTC. Its protein is CASSLGGSSYEQYF.

The gene calls are TRBV4-3 and TRBJ2-6; 11 bases fit TRBD2. The CDR3 has 21 amino acids. From germline, CDR1 is LGHNA and CDR2 YSLEER. Trimming at V came to 3 bases and at J to 0 bases, leaving 13 bases not matched to a gene. The CDR3 loop is CASSQAFTSGSTASGANVLTF. In nucleotides, the CDR3 is TGCGCCAGCAGCCAGGCCTTTACTAGCGGGAGTACGGCCTCTGGGGCCAACGTCCTGACTTTC.

The V and J genes are TRBV7-9 and TRBJ2-7; 7 positions agree with TRBD1. The ends lost 5 bases at V and 1 base at J; junction bases unmatched: 5. This CDR3 comprises 14 residues. The germline CDR1 and CDR2 sequences are SEHNR and FQNEAQ (reference sequence). The CDR3 bases are TGTGCCAGCAGCCCGTCAGGGGGTTCCTACGAGCAGTACTTC. Its translation: CASSPSGGSYEQYF. Complete variable domain (other parts from reference TRBV7-9 and TRBJ2-7): DTGVSQNPRHKITKRGQNVTFRCDPISEHNRLYWYRQTLGQGPEFLTYFQNEAQLEKSRLLSDRFSAERPKGSFSTLEIQRTEQGDSAMYLCASSPSGGSYEQYFGPGTRLTVT.

The V and J genes are TRBV28 and TRBJ2-5, with TRBD2 matching over 8 bases. Germline CDR1 reads MDHEN; CDR2 reads SYDVKM. CDR3 size: 16 residues. J lost 5 bases, V lost 4 bases, and 12 bases had no gene match. As DNA, the CDR3 is TGTGCCAGCAGTTCCCCGGGGGGGGGCTTGGGTGAGACCCAGTACTTC. It is translated as CASSSPGGGLGETQYF.

This chain joins TRBV29-1 and TRBJ2-2, with TRBD1 identical over 7 bases. Per germline, CDR1 SQVTM and CDR2 ANQGSEA. This CDR3 has 15 residues. Trimming removed 4 bases from V and 1 base from J; junction bases left unmatched: 6. This CDR3 is CSVGWTGQNTGELFF. The CDR3 region has the DNA TGCAGCGTTGGATGGACAGGACAGAACACCGGGGAGCTGTTTTTT.

J is TRBJ1-5 and V is TRBV7-2, with TRBD1 as a possible D gene (6 bases). This CDR3 contains 15 residues. CDR1 is SGHTA, CDR2 FQGNSA, per germline. V was shortened by 0 bases and J by 2 bases, with 8 bases between the two germline ends. The CDR3 coding sequence is TGTGCCAGCAGCTTAGCGACAGGAGGCAATCAGCCCCAGCATTTT. It translates to CASSLATGGNQPQHF.

The V call is TRBV7-3, the J call TRBJ2-3; weak D call: TRBD2 (6 bases). V was clipped by 3 bases and J by 8 bases, with 15 bases between them. The germline CDR1 and CDR2 sequences are SGHTA and FQGTGA. The CDR3 is 14 residues long. The CDR3 here is CASSFTRDRGTQYF. CDR3 in DNA: TGTGCCAGCAGCTTTACGCGGGACCGTGGTACGCAGTATTTT.

V usage is TRBV5-1 and J usage is TRBJ2-3, with TRBD2 matching 7 bases. In germline, CDR1 is SGHRS, CDR2 YFSETQ. The CDR3 covers 15 residues. Trimming took 1 base from V and 2 from J; bases not matched to a gene: 4. Here the CDR3 reads CASSLSGAVTDTQYF. The CDR3 DNA follows: TGCGCCAGCAGCTTGAGCGGGGCCGTCACAGATACGCAGTATTTT.

V usage is TRBV3-1 (or the pseudogene TRBV3-2) and J usage is TRBJ2-5, with D possibly being TRBD2 (7 bases). This CDR3 comprises 16 residues. Germline-derived CDR1 and CDR2 are LGHDT and YNNKEL (reference sequence). Trimming removed 5 bases at V and 3 bases at J, with 19 bases between. The CDR3 coding sequence is TGTGCCAGCAGCTTAGGGGGGGCCCTAAAGGAAGAGACCCAGTACTTC. The encoded protein is CASSLGGALKEETQYF.

The chain has TRBV14 and TRBJ2-7; maybe TRBD1 (5 bases). CDR1 SGHDN and CDR2 FVKESK come from the germline V gene. V lost 1 base, J lost 6 bases, and 13 bases lay in between. CDR3 length equals 14 residues. CDR3 sequence reads: CASSQVPRASEQYF. CDR3 sequence (DNA): TGTGCCAGCAGCCAAGTCCCCAGGGCTTCCGAGCAGTACTTC.

This chain links TRBV7-9 with TRBJ1-5; D is possibly TRBD1 (6 bases). V shed 1 base and J shed 4 bases, with 11 bases lying between them. Per germline, CDR1 SEHNR and CDR2 FQNEAQ (reference sequence). The CDR3 has 15 amino acids. The CDR3 region is CASSLGQGWNQPQHF. The CDR3 coding sequence is TGTGCCAGCAGCTTAGGGCAGGGGTGGAATCAGCCCCAGCATTTT.

The J gene is TRBJ2-7, the V gene TRBV4-3; 9 positions match TRBD2. CDR1 is LGHNA, CDR2 YSLEER, per germline. The length of the CDR3 is 15 residues. Trimming at V came to 2 bases and at J to 0 bases, leaving 2 bases not matched to a gene. For the CDR3, the DNA is TGCGCCAGCAGCCAATTAGCGGGAGACTCCTACGAGCAGTACTTC. Its protein is CASSQLAGDSYEQYF.

This clone turned up a few times. The chain uses TRBV15 and TRBJ2-5; 9 bases are a match to TRBD2. The CDR3 contains 15 residues. The V segment lost 0 bases and the J segment 6 bases; nucleotides outside the gene matches: 5. Per the germline V gene, CDR1 is LNHNV and CDR2 is YYDKDF (reference sequence). The CDR3 sequence: CATSRERGGAQTQYF. The DNA for the CDR3 is TGTGCCACCAGCAGAGAGCGGGGGGGGGCTCAGACCCAGTACTTC.

In its sample, this clone was seen once. This chain connects TRBV10-3 to TRBJ2-5; 8 bases fit TRBD1. The CDR3 contains 13 residues. The V and J ends lost 6 bases and 3 bases, in that order; junction bases with no gene match: 3. In germline, CDR1 is ENHRY, CDR2 SYGVKD. The CDR3 sequence: CAISLDREETQYF. The DNA of the CDR3 is TGTGCCATCAGCCTGGACAGGGAAGAGACCCAGTACTTC.

This CDR3 is CASSYSIGVGFTEAFF. CDR3 in DNA: TGTGCCAGCAGTTACTCAATCGGGGTTGGTTTCACTGAAGCTTTCTTT. The chain carries TRBV6-5 and TRBJ1-1; no clear D gene. The germline V gene has CDR1 MNHEY and CDR2 SVGAGI. Trimming removed 0 bases at V and 4 bases at J, with 15 bases between. The length of the CDR3 is 16 residues.

The chain joins TRBV12-3 or TRBV12-4 to TRBJ2-7; D possibly corresponds to TRBD2 (6 bases). CDR3 size: 13 residues. Trimming took off 2 bases at V and 6 bases at J, with 11 bases between the two ends. CDR3 protein: CASSLKAGPEQYF. The CDR3 nucleotides read TGTGCCAGCAGTTTAAAGGCGGGGCCCGAGCAGTACTTC.